This entry concerns a single T cell receptor (beta chain). Its cognate antigen has yet to be identified. Base qualities are not provided; no much larger clone lies one nucleotide away. TCR cDNA was made using 5'RACE template switching, a step that added a universal primer site and unique molecular identifiers. Priming of cDNA synthesis was performed from both the TCR alpha and TCR beta constant segments. Libraries were amplified in two PCR steps, with sample barcodes and sequencing adapters added in the second step. Sequencing of libraries was done on Illumina HiSeq 2500 (2x100 bp) or NovaSeq (2x150 bp). In the authors' own workflow: Demultiplexing of reads and collapsing into UMI consensus sequences were performed with MIGEC, and V(D)J alignment was carried out with MiXCR. Using edgeR on replicate PBMC samples, clonotypes were called vaccine-responding if FDR was below 0.01 and the log2 fold change was above 5 up to day 15. Bulk clonotypes were assigned CD4 or CD8 identity according to which sequenced CD4 or CD8 repertoire held them at higher abundance. TCRdb trimmed public reads at Q25 via fastp, called clones via MiXCR and kept in-frame beta chains. CDR3 protein duplicates are merged, each entry listing the most common genes and DNA. What appears here as the V and J calls and clone size reflects TCRdb's work, not the paper's. Present in this sample are 550,000 or so distinct CDR3 sequences, 15% to 20% of which were seen just once. The top ten hold 13% to 15% of the sample.

This sample was taken from a study of T cells after yellow fever vaccination (dated by TCRdb to about 2019). Context from the whole study: The SMART-Seq v4 Ultra Low Input RNA kit was used to prepare libraries from fractions with low cell numbers. To follow T-cell clones before and after primary and booster YFV17D yellow fever vaccination, bulk TCR alpha and beta repertoires were sequenced over time. Two healthy male donors, one aged 18 to 30 and one aged 30 to 40 years, made up the cohort. Blood samples were taken at several timepoints before and after primary and secondary immunization, and bulk PBMC replicates and cell subsets were isolated. Paper-wide results and their limitations: After the booster, most of the clones that had expanded following primary vaccination were detected again (approximately 95% of CD4 and around 88% of CD8), which suggests that memory was broadly maintained. The study included only a couple of donors, which limits how far the findings can be generalized. The secondary T-cell response was found to be weaker but faster than the primary response, with a peak reached on day 5 rather than on day 15. Because abundant contaminating clonotypes from the bulk population could be contained in FACS-sorted repertoires, computational filtering was required. A small fraction of clonotypes showed up in both the CD4 and CD8 compartments, probably as a result of convergent recombination.

The germline V gene encodes CDR1 ENHRY and CDR2 SYGVKD. Cut back by 4 bases and 0 bases, the V and J ends lie 15 bases apart. CDR3 length: 17 amino acids, cysteine to phenylalanine. Only the CDR3 region is kept as DNA, spanning 51 bases read in frame from base 1. What the treatment or condition label conveys for this sample: live attenuated yellow fever vaccine strain. At each blood-draw timepoint, two biological replicates of bulk PBMCs were obtained. PBMCs were isolated from peripheral blood using a standard Ficoll-Paque protocol. RNA was extracted with TriZol from bulk PBMCs, CD4 and CD8 fractions, and dextramer-positive and dextramer-negative fractions.

Sample: PBMCs, taken 15 days after the yellow fever booster vaccination. The receptor was isolated from a man aged 25-45 years who received the YFV17D yellow fever vaccine. Recombination linked TRBV10-3 to TRBJ2-2, with the D segment identity uncertain. Here the CDR3 is given as CAISVGIARPNTGELFF. Here is the DNA: TGTGCCATCAGTGTGGGCATAGCACGACCGAACACCGGGGAGCTGTTTTTT.